Included here is one TCR beta chain sequence, with context. The data originate from a study of blood T cell repertoires in COVID-19. Libraries were prepared by immunoSEQ multiplex PCR; TCRdb keeps only in-frame clonotypes and omits some of them. The sample yields some 250,000 clones, more than 85% seen once. Those who participated ranged in age from 18 to 89 years and resided in 24 US areas. Germline loops: CDR1 MNHEY, CDR2 SVGAGI. This CDR3 has 13 amino acids. Trimming removed 2 bases from V and 8 bases from J, with 9 bases in between. The TCR was taken from a man aged 35 to 55 who had recovered from COVID-19. The rearrangement links TRBV6-5 to TRBJ1-4; D not certain. The sequenced sample was PBMCs or T cells enriched from blood (not recorded which). The CDR3 is CASSYGQVEKLFF. The CDR3, as DNA: TGTGCCAGCAGTTACGGGCAGGTGGAAAAACTGTTTTTT.